This T cell receptor beta chain emerged from a study of T-cell memory formation after mild COVID-19. At the level of the study: In these data, TCR clusters were largely donor specific.

Broader study findings: Pre-infection memory held some responding clones, suggesting pre-existing cross-reactive T cells responded. Researchers report contracting CD4+ clones mostly in CM and EM, with CD8+ clones in EMRA. Later expanders leaned toward CD4+, whereas clones contracting from day 15 to 85 were balanced CD4/CD8.

This clonotype was counted between two and nine times. No antigen is known for it. The CDR3 extends over 16 amino acids. Germline V gene sequence: CDR1 ENHRY, CDR2 SYGVKD. Deletions cut 2 bases from V and 3 bases from J, with 14 bases between. TCRdb reanalysed the 5' RACE reads using MiXCR and keeps one entry per CDR3 protein. The sample lists around 300,000 distinct CDR3 sequences, roughly an eighth occurring once. Sample: PBMCs or a T cell subset sorted from them (not recorded which). This clonotype was sampled from a man between 18 and 29 years old who had mild COVID-19 (a few samples of this study predate the infection). Cell type and time point are not known. V is TRBV10-3 and J is TRBJ1-5; possible D gene TRBD1, 5 bases. The CDR3 nucleotides read TGTGCCATCAGTGAGACCTCTGGGGGTAACAATCAGCCCCAGCATTTT. Encoded protein: CAISETSGGNNQPQHF.